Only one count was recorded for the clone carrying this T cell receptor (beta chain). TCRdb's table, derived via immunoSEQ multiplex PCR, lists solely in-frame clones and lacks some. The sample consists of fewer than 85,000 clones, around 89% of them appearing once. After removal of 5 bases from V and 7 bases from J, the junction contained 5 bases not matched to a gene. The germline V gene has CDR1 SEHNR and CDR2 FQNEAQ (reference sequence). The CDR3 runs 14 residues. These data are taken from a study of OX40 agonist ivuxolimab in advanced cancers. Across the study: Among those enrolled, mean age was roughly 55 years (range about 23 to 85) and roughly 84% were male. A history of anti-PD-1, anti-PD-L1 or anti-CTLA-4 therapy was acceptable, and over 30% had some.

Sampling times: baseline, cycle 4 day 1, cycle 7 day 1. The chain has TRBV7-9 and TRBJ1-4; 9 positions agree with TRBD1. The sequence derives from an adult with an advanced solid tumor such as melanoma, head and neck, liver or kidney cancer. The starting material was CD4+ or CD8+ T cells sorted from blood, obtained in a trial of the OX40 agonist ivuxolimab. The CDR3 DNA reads TGTGCCAGCAGCGCCGGGACAGGGTCTGAAAAACTGTTTTTT. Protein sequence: CASSAGTGSEKLFF.